The next 12 T cell receptor beta chains were all read from a single sample in a study of blood T cell repertoires in COVID-19. Sequencing used immunoSEQ multiplex PCR; TCRdb keeps in-frame clones, though not all of them. The profile shows approximately 250,000 clones, more than 80% of them singletons. The material sequenced was peripheral blood. All receptors come from a man between 25 and 39 years old who had recovered from COVID-19.

CDR3: CASSPGGAYSYEQYF. The CDR3 DNA reads TGTGCCAGTAGTCCCGGGGGTGCATACTCCTACGAGCAGTACTTC. The chain uses TRBV19 and TRBJ2-7; D might be TRBD2 (6 bases). The CDR3 contains 15 residues. Germline V lookup: CDR1 LNHDA, CDR2 SQIVND (reference sequence). Deletions cut 5 bases from V and 0 bases from J, with 14 bases between. The full variable domain, with the rest looked up from reference TRBV19 and TRBJ2-7, is DGGITQSPKYLFRKEGQNVTLSCEQNLNHDAMYWYRQDPGQGLRLIYYSQIVNDFQKGDIAEGYSVSREKKESFPLTVTSAQKNPTAFYLCASSPGGAYSYEQYFGPGTRLTVT.

In this sample, this clone turned up a few times. The chain uses TRBV11-3 and TRBJ2-2; 7 bases fit TRBD1. The CDR3 extends over 15 amino acids. The germline V gene encodes CDR1 SGHNT and CDR2 YENEEA. The V segment lost 5 bases and the J segment 1 base; nucleotides outside the gene matches: 4. The CDR3 nucleotides are TGTGCCAGCAGCCAGACAGGGCTGAACACCGGGGAGCTGTTTTTT. Its translation: CASSQTGLNTGELFF.

This chain joins TRBV7-9 and TRBJ2-1, with 8 bases aligning to TRBD2. After removal of 5 bases from V and 5 bases from J, the junction contained 11 bases not matched to a gene. CDR1 and CDR2 from the germline V gene are SEHNR and FQNEAQ (reference sequence). CDR3 length equals 16 residues. In nucleotides, the CDR3 is TGTGCCAGCAGCCCAGTCGCGGCGGGGGGCAACAATGAGCAGTTCTTC. Translated, it gives CASSPVAAGGNNEQFF.

The chain joins TRBV3-1 (or the pseudogene TRBV3-2) to TRBJ1-2; TRBD1 matches 7 bases. J was trimmed by 5 bases and V by 4 bases; bases with no gene match: 10. Germline V gene lookup returns CDR1 LGHDT and CDR2 YNNKEL (reference sequence). This CDR3 comprises 15 residues. This chain's CDR3 is CASSLWTGPSYGYTF. The CDR3 nucleotides are TGTGCCAGCAGCCTGTGGACAGGACCCTCTTATGGCTACACCTTC.

The rearrangement joins TRBV5-8 to TRBJ2-4, with 7 bases lining up with TRBD1. The CDR3 totals 15 residues. Germline V gives CDR1 SGHTS, CDR2 YDEGEE. Trimming took 4 bases from V and 7 from J; bases not matched to a gene: 11. The CDR3 reads CASSPDLGDSNIQYF. DNA of the CDR3: TGTGCCAGCAGCCCGGATTTGGGGGACAGCAACATTCAGTACTTC.

This rearrangement joins TRBV5-1 to TRBJ2-5; 11 bases map to TRBD2. From germline, CDR1 is SGHRS and CDR2 YFSETQ. V shed 4 bases, J shed 1 base, and the junction held 3 bases outside the gene matches. The CDR3 is made up of 15 amino acids. Here the CDR3 DNA reads TGCGCCAGCAGCGTTCTAGCGGGGGGCCAAGAGACCCAGTACTTC. This encodes CASSVLAGGQETQYF.

The chain is built from TRBV19 and TRBJ1-2, with a weak D call TRBD1 (5 bases). Germline loops: CDR1 LNHDA, CDR2 SQIVND (reference sequence). CDR3 length equals 15 residues. Trimming took off 1 base at V and 4 bases at J, with 13 bases between the two ends. CDR3 nucleotides: TGTGCCAGTAGTATAGGACAGTTGGCGGTCTATGGCTACACCTTC. It codes for CASSIGQLAVYGYTF.

The chain links TRBV6-5 to TRBJ1-5, with a possible D match to TRBD1 (6 bases). V lost 5 bases and J 0 bases, leaving 11 bases between the germline ends. The germline CDR1 and CDR2 sequences are MNHEY and SVGAGI. The CDR3 runs to 15 residues. The DNA for the CDR3 is TGTGCCAGCAGTCGGACAGCTCTTAGCAATCAGCCCCAGCATTTT. It encodes CASSRTALSNQPQHF.

This chain uses TRBV5-4 with TRBJ1-2; maybe TRBD1 (6 bases). Trimming stripped 9 bases from V and 4 bases from J, with 13 bases between. This CDR3 region has 12 residues. Germline CDR1 SGHNT, CDR2 YYREEE (reference sequence). The CDR3 nucleotides are TGTGCCACCACACAGGGCTCCTATGGCTACACCTTC. Its protein product is CATTQGSYGYTF.

The rearrangement uses TRBV7-9 and TRBJ1-1; D is undetermined. The CDR3 length is 18 residues. Germline V gene lookup returns CDR1 SEHNR and CDR2 FQNEAQ (reference sequence). V shed 6 bases and J shed 3 bases, with 26 bases lying between them. The CDR3 DNA is TGTGCCAGCAGACTGGGGTCCTATAGCGGGAGGGTGGACACTGAAGCTTTCTTT. Translating it yields CASRLGSYSGRVDTEAFF.

This clone was recorded only once. The rearrangement links TRBV3-1 (or the pseudogene TRBV3-2) to TRBJ1-2; possible D gene TRBD1, 5 bases. The CDR3 contains 17 residues. Germline V gene sequence: CDR1 LGHDT, CDR2 YNNKEL (reference sequence). V was trimmed by 5 bases and J by 8 bases, leaving 27 bases between them. In nucleotides, the CDR3 is TGTGCCAGCAGCTCCCAGGGCGGGGTGAGGACCCTAGGCGGCTACACCTTC. Protein sequence: CASSSQGGVRTLGGYTF.

This sequence joins TRBV10-2 and TRBJ2-3, with TRBD2 identical over 7 bases. Germline lookup yields CDR1 WSHSY and CDR2 SAAADI. The CDR3 consists of 11 residues. As DNA, the CDR3 is TGCGCGGGGGGGAGCACAGATACGCAGTATTTT. It specifies CAGGSTDTQYF.